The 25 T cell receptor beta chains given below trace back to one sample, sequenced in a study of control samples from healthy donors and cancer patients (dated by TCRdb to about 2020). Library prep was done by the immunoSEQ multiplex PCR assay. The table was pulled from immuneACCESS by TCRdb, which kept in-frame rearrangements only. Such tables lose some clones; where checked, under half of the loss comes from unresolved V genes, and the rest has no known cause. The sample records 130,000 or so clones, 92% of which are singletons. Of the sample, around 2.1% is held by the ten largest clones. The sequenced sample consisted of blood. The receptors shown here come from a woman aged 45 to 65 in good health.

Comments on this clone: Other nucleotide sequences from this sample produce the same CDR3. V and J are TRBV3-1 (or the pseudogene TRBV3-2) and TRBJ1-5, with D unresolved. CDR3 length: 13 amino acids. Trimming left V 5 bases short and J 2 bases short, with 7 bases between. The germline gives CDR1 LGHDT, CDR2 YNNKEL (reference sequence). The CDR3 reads CASSGTGNQPQHF. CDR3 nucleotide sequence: TGTGCCAGCAGCGGAACGGGCAATCAGCCCCAGCATTTT.

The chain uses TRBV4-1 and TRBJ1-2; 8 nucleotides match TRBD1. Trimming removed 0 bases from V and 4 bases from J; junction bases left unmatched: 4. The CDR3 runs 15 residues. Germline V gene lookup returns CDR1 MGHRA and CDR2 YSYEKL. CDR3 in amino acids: CASSQDSDRGYGYTF. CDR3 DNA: TGCGCCAGCAGCCAAGATTCAGACAGGGGCTATGGCTACACCTTC.

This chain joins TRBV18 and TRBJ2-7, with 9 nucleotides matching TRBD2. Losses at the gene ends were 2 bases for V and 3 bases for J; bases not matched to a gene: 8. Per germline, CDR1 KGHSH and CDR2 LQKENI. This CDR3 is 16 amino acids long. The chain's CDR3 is CASSPGPPSGVYEQYF. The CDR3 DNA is TGTGCCAGCTCACCAGGTCCCCCTAGCGGGGTCTACGAGCAGTACTTC.

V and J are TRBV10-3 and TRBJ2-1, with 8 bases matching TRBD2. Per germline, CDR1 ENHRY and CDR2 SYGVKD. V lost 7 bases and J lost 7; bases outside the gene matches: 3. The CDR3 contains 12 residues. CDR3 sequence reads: CAITIAGNEQFF. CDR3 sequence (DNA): TGTGCCATCACTATAGCGGGAAATGAGCAGTTCTTC.

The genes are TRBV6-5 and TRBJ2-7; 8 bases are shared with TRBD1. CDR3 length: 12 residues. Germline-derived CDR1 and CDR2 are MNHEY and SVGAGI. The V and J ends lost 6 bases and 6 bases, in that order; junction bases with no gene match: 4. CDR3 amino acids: CASSYTGGEQYF. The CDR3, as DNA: TGTGCCAGCAGCTACACAGGGGGCGAGCAGTACTTC.

The CDR3 region has the DNA TGTGCCAGCAGTTCTGCTGCCTCTGGGGCCAACGTCCTGACTTTC. Amino acids: CASSSAASGANVLTF. This chain links TRBV6-5 with TRBJ2-6; D gene unclear. In germline, CDR1 is MNHEY, CDR2 SVGAGI. Between the trimmed V and J ends, which lost 4 bases and 0 bases, there was a span of 7 bases. This CDR3 is 15 amino acids long.

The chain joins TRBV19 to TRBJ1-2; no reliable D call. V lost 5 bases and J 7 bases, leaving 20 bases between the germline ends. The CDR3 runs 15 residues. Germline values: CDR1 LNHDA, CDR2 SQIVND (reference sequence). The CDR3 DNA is TGTGCCAGTAGTTACCCACCGGACGTAGGGTTTGGCTACACCTTC. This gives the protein CASSYPPDVGFGYTF.

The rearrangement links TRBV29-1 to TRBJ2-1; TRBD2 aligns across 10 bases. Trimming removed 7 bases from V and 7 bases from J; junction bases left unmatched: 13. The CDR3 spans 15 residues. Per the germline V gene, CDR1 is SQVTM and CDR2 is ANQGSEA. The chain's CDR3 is CSGIPGLANINEQFF. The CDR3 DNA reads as TGCAGCGGCATACCGGGACTAGCGAATATAAATGAGCAGTTCTTC.

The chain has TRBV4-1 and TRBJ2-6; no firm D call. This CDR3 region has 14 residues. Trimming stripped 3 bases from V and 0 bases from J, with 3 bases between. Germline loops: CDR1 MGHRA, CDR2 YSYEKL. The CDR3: CASSHPSGANVLTF. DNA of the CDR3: TGCGCCAGCAGCCACCCCTCTGGGGCCAACGTCCTGACTTTC.

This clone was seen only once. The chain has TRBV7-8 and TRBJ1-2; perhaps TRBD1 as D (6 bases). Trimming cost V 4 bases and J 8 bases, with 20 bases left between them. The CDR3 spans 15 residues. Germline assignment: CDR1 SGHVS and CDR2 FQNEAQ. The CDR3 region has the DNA TGTGCCAGCAGCTACAGGGATCGGGGGCTCGGGGGCTACACCTTC. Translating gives CASSYRDRGLGGYTF. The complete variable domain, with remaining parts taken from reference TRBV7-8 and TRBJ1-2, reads GAGVSQSPRYKVAKRGQDVALRCDPISGHVSLFWYQQALGQGPEFLTYFQNEAQLDKSGLPSDRFFAERPEGSVSTLKIQRTQQEDSAVYLCASSYRDRGLGGYTFGSGTRLTVV.

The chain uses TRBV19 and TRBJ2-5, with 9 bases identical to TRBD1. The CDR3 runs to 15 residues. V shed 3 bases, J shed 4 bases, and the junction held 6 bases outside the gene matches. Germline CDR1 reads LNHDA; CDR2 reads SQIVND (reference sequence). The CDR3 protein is CASSITGQGGETQYF. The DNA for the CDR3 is TGTGCCAGTAGTATTACGGGACAGGGTGGAGAGACCCAGTACTTC.

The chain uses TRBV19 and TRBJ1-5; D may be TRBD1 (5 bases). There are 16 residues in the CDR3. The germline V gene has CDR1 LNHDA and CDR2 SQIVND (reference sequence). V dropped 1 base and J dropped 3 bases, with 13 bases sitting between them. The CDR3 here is CASSIGGAGINQPQHF. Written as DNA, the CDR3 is TGTGCCAGTAGTATAGGAGGGGCAGGCATCAATCAGCCCCAGCATTTT.

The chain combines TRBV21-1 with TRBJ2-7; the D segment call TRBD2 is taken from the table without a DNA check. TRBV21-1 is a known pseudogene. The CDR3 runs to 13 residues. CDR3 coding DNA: TGTGCCGGCGGGACGGAATTGACCTACGAGCAGTACTTC. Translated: CAGGTELTYEQYF.

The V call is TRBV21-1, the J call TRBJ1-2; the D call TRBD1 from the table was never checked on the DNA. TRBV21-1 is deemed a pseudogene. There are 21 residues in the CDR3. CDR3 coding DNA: TGTGCCAGCAGCATATTCCTCCGACTACTGAGAGACAGGGGGGAATCCTATGGCTACACCTTC. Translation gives CASSIFLRLLRDRGESYGYTF.

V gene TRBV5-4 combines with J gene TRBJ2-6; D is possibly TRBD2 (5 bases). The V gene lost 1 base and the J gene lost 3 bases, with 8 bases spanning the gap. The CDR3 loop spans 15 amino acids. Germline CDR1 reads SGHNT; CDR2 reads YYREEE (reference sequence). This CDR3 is CASSLSGNGANVLTF. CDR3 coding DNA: TGTGCCAGCAGCTTGTCCGGGAATGGGGCCAACGTCCTGACTTTC.

CDR3 protein: CATSGRNRDTEHRELFF. The CDR3 nucleotides are TGTGCCACCAGTGGTAGAAACCGGGACACCGAACACCGGGAGCTGTTTTTT. This rearrangement joins TRBV24-1 to TRBJ2-2; maybe TRBD1 (6 bases). Trimming cost V 5 bases and J 9 bases, with 24 bases left between them. This CDR3 is 17 amino acids long. Per the germline V gene, CDR1 is KGHDR and CDR2 is SFDVKD.

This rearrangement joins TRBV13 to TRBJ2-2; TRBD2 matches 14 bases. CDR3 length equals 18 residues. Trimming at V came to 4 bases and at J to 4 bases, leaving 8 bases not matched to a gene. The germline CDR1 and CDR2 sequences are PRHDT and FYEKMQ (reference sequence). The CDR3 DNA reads TGTGCCAGCAGCTCCCGGGGACTAGCGGGAGCGGGCACCGGGGAGCTGTTTTTT. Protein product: CASSSRGLAGAGTGELFF.

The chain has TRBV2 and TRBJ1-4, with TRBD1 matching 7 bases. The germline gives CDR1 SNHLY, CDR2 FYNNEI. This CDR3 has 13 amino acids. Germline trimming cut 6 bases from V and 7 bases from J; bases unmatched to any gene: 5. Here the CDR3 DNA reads TGTGCCAGCAGGGGGAGGGACAGTGAAAAACTGTTTTTT. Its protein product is CASRGRDSEKLFF.

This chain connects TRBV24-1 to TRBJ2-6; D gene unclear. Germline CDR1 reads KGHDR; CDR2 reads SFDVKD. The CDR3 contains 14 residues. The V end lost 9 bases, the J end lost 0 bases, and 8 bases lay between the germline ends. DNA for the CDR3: TGTGCCACCTCTAGGAGCTCTGGGGCCAACGTCCTGACTTTC. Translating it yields CATSRSSGANVLTF.

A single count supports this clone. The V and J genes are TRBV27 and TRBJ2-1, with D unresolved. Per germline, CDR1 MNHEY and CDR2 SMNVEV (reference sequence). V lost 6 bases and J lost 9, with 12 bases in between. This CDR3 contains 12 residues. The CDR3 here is CASSPWPSEQFF. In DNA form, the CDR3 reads TGTGCCAGCAGCCCTTGGCCTAGTGAGCAGTTCTTC.

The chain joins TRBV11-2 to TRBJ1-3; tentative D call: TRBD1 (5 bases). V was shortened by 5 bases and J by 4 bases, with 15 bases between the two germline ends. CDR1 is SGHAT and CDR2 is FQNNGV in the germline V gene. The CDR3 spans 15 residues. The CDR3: CASSGVGGSGNTIYF. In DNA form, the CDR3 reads TGTGCCAGCAGCGGAGTCGGGGGATCGGGAAACACCATATATTTT.

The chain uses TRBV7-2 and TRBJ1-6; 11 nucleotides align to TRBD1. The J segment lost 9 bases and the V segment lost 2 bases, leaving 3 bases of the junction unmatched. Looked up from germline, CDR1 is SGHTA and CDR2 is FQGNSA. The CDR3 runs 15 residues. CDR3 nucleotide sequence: TGTGCCAGCAGCTTAATTGGACAGGGGGCTTCACCCCTCCACTTT. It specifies CASSLIGQGASPLHF.

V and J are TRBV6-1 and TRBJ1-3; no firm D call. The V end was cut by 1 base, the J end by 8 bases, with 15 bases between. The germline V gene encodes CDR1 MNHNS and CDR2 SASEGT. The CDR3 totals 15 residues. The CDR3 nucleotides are TGTGCCAGCAGTGAAGTGGGAGTTGTCCGGGACACCATATATTTT. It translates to CASSEVGVVRDTIYF.

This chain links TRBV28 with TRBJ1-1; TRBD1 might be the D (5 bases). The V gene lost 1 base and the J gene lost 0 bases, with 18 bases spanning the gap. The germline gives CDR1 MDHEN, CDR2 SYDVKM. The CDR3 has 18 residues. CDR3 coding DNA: TGTGCCAGCAGTTTATATAGGGGCAGACCGCTAATGAACACTGAAGCTTTCTTT. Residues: CASSLYRGRPLMNTEAFF.

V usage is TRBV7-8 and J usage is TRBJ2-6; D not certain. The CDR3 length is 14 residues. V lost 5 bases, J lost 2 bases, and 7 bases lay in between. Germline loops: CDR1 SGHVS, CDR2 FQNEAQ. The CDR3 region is CASSPAPGANVLTF. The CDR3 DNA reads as TGTGCCAGCAGCCCAGCGCCTGGGGCCAACGTCCTGACTTTC.